The subject of this entry is one T cell receptor (beta chain). Its matching antigen is unknown. This sample was included in a study of T cell repertoires in cytomegalovirus infection. Study at large: Matching HLA type and CMV infection were both indicated by public TCR beta signatures.

Each CDR3 protein gets one entry after TCRdb re-called the reads with MiXCR. In the table there are some 800,000 distinct CDR3 sequences, approximately 32% of which are singletons. V was clipped by 6 bases and J by 0 bases, with 9 bases between them. The CDR3 length is 14 residues. The specimen was cultured CD8+ T cells from PBMCs, collected from culture after CMV antigen stimulation. This TCR derives from a human donor in good health (CMV status not recorded). Some clones in this sample may be carry-over from other donors' samples. The chain uses TRBV12-3 or TRBV12-4 and TRBJ1-3; D might be TRBD1 (5 bases). The CDR3 region has the DNA TGTGCCAGCAGGTCCGGGGCCTCTGGAAACACCATATATTTT. Translating gives CASRSGASGNTIYF.